This entry describes one TCR beta chain. TCRdb keeps only in-frame clones here, not all; method: immunoSEQ multiplex PCR. In the table there are roughly 320,000 clones, 85% of which are singletons. V dropped 1 base and J dropped 4 bases, with 10 bases sitting between them. CDR3 length: 14 residues. Germline V gene sequence: CDR1 KGHSH, CDR2 LQKENI. This record comes from a study of blood T cell repertoires in COVID-19. This TCR was sampled from a human donor in a cohort sampled during active COVID-19. The sample was peripheral blood. V usage is TRBV18 and J usage is TRBJ1-2; D possibly corresponds to TRBD1 (6 bases). CDR3 protein: CASSPQSRGYGYTF. The CDR3 coding sequence is TGTGCCAGCTCACCACAAAGCAGGGGCTATGGCTACACCTTC.